This TCR beta chain originates from a study of shared clonotypes between healthy human individuals. Study-wide context: The donors, two women and a few men, were aged 18 to 49.

Study-wide results and limits: Large sequencing depth failed to make sorted-subset sequencing complete, rarefaction showed.

When replicate PCRs were run on sorted subsets, they used 150 to 250 ng DNA, about 30,000 T cell genomes. The repertoire was sequenced with immunoSEQ multiplex PCR; TCRdb's copy has only in-frame clones and lacks some. The table lists about 2.3 million clones, roughly 93% of them singletons. The healthy adult donors were HIV-negative and reported no recent acute infections or vaccinations. This CDR3 contains 15 residues. V lost 4 bases, J lost 0 bases, and 5 bases stayed unmatched. Germline V gene data show CDR1 as SGHRS and CDR2 as YFSETQ. As for this clone: Its antigen is undetermined. The sample contains more than one DNA sequence encoding this CDR3.

This chain uses TRBV5-1 with TRBJ1-1; TRBD1 agrees at 8 bases. The source material was naive CD4+ T cells from PBMCs. The subset is: CD45RA+ positively selected. This TCR derives from a man between 18 and 29 years old in good health. Some clones in this sample may be carry-over from other donors' samples. The CDR3 region has the DNA TGCGCCAGCAGCGCCGGACAGGGCATGAACACTGAAGCTTTCTTT. Residues: CASSAGQGMNTEAFF.